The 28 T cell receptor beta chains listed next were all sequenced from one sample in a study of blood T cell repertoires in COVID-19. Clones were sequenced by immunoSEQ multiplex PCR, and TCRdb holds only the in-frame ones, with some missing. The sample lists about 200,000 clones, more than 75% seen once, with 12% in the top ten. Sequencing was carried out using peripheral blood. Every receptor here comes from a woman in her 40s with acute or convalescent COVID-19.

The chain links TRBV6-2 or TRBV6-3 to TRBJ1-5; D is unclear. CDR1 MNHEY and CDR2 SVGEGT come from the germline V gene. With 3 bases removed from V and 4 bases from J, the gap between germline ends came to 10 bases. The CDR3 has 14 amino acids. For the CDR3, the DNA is TGTGCCAGCAGTTATAGGAGCTCTAATCAGCCCCAGCATTTT. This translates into CASSYRSSNQPQHF.

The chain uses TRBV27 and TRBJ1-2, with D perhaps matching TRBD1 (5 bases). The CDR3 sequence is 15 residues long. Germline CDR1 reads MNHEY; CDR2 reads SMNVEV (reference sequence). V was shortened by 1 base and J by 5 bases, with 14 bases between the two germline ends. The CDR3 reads CASSLLWDGGYGYTF. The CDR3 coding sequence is TGTGCCAGCAGTTTATTATGGGACGGAGGGTATGGCTACACCTTC.

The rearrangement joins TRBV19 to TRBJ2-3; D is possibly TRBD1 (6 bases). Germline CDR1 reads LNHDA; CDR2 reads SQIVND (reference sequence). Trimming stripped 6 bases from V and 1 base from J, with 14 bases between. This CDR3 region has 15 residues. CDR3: CASSVAYRGTDTQYF. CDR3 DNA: TGTGCCAGTAGCGTAGCTTACAGGGGCACAGATACGCAGTATTTT.

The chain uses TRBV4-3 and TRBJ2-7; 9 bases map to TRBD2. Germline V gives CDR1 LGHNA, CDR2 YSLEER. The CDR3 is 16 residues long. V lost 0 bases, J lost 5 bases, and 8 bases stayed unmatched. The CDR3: CASSQDWAGGRNEQYF. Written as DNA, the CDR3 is TGCGCCAGCAGCCAAGATTGGGCGGGAGGGAGGAACGAGCAGTACTTC.

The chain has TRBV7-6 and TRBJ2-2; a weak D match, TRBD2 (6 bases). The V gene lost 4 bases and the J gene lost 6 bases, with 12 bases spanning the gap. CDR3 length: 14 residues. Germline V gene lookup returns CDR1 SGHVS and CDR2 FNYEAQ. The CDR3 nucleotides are TGTGCCAGCAGCTCGAGAACTAGCTCCGGGGAGCTGTTTTTT. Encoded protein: CASSSRTSSGELFF. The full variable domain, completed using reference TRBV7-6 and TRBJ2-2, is GAGVSQSPRYKVTKRGQDVALRCDPISGHVSLYWYRQALGQGPEFLTYFNYEAQQDKSGLPNDRFSAERPEGSISTLTIQRTEQRDSAMYRCASSSRTSSGELFFGEGSRLTVL.

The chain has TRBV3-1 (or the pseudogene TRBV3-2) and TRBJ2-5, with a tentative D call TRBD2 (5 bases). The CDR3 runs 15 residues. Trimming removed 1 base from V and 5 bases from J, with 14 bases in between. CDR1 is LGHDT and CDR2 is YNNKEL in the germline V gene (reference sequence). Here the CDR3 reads CASSQVATGWETQYF. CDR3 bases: TGTGCCAGCAGCCAAGTGGCGACGGGGTGGGAGACCCAGTACTTC.

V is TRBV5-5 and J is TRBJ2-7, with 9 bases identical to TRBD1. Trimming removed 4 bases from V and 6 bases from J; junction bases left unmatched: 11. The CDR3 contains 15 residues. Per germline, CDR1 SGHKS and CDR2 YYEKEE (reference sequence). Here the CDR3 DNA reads TGTGCCAGCAGCCGCGAGGGACAGGGAGTATCCGAGCAGTACTTC. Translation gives CASSREGQGVSEQYF.

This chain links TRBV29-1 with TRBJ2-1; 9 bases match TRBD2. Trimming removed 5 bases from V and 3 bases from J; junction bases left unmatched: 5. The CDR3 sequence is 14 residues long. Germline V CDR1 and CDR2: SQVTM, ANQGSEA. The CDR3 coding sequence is TGCAGCGTTCAAGTTAGCGGGAGCTACAATGAGCAGTTCTTC. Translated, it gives CSVQVSGSYNEQFF.

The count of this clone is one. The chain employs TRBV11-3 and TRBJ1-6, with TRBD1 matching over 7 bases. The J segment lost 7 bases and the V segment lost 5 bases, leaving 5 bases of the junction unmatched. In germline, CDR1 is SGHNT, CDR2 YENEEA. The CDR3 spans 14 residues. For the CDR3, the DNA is TGTGCCAGCAGCCTGGGACAGAGCAATTCACCCCTCCACTTT. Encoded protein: CASSLGQSNSPLHF.

In DNA, the CDR3 is TGTGCTAGTGGTTTGCGGGGGACAGAAGGGGACACTGAAGCTTTCTTT. It translates to CASGLRGTEGDTEAFF. This sequence joins TRBV12-5 and TRBJ1-1, with 7 bases identical to TRBD1. Trimming at V came to 2 bases and at J to 3 bases, leaving 9 bases not matched to a gene. The CDR3 consists of 16 residues. Germline assignment: CDR1 LGHNT and CDR2 FRNRAP. Together with reference TRBV12-5 and TRBJ1-1, the CDR3 gives the full variable domain: DARVTQTPRHKVTEMGQEVTMRCQPILGHNTVFWYRQTMMQGLELLAYFRNRAPLDDSGMPKDRFSAEMPDATLATLKIQPSEPRDSAVYFCASGLRGTEGDTEAFFGQGTRLTVV.

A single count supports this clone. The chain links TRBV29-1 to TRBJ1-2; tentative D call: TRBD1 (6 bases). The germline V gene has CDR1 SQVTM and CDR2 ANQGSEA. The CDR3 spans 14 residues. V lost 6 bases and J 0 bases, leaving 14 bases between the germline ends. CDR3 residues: CSVDSGTSNYGYTF. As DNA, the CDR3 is TGCAGCGTCGACTCCGGGACATCTAACTATGGCTACACCTTC.

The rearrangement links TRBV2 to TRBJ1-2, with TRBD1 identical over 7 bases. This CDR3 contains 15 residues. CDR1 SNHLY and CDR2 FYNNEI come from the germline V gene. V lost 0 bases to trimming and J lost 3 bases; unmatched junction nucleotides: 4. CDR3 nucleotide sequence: TGTGCCAGCAGTGAAGCGGATGGACAGGACTATGGCTACACCTTC. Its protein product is CASSEADGQDYGYTF.

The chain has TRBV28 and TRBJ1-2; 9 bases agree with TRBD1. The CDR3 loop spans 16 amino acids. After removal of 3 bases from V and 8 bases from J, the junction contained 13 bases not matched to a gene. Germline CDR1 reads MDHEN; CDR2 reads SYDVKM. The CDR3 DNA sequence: TGTGCCAGCAGTTTCCCACCCGGGACAGGGCTGAAAGGCTACACCTTC. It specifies CASSFPPGTGLKGYTF.

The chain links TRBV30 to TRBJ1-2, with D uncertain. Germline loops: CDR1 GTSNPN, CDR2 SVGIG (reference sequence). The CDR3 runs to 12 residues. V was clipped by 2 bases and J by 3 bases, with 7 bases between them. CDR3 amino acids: CAWSSRDYGYTF. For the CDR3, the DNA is TGTGCCTGGAGTTCCCGGGACTATGGCTACACCTTC.

CDR3 sequence reads: CASSESAGHRTQYF. For the CDR3, the DNA is TGTGCCAGCAGTGAATCGGCAGGCCACCGTACGCAGTATTTT. The chain couples TRBV25-1 to TRBJ2-3; no firm D call. Germline V gene sequence: CDR1 MGHDK, CDR2 SYGVNS. The CDR3 is 14 amino acids. V was pared by 1 base and J by 8 bases, with 13 bases between.

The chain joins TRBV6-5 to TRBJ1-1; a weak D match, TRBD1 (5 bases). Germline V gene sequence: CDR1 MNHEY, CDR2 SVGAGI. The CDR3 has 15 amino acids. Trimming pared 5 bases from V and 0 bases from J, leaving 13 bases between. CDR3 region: CASSQGFRMNTEAFF. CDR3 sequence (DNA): TGTGCCAGCAGTCAGGGATTTAGAATGAACACTGAAGCTTTCTTT.

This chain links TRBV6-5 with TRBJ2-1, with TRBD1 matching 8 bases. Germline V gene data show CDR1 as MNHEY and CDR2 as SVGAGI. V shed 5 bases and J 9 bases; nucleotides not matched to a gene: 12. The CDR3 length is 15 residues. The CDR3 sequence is CASSPPGTGNGEQFF. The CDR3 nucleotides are TGTGCCAGCAGTCCACCCGGGACAGGCAATGGTGAGCAGTTCTTC.

The CDR3 here is CATSFGRGDQPQHF. CDR3 DNA: TGTGCCACCAGCTTCGGTCGGGGGGATCAGCCCCAGCATTTT. The rearrangement links TRBV15 to TRBJ1-5; maybe TRBD1 (5 bases). Germline V gene sequence: CDR1 LNHNV, CDR2 YYDKDF (reference sequence). V was trimmed by 5 bases and J by 5 bases, leaving 13 bases between them. The CDR3 sequence is 14 residues long.

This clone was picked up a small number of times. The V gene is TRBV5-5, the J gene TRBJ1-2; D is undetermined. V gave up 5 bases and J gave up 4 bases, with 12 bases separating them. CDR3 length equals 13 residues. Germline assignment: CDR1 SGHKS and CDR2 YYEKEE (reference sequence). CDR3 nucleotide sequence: TGTGCCAGCAGTGTCCGGGGATTCTATGGCTACACCTTC. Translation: CASSVRGFYGYTF.

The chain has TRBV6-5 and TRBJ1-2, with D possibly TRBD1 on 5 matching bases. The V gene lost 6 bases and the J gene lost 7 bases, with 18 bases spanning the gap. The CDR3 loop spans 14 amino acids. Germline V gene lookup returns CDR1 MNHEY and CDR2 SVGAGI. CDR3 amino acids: CASSQTPGLTGYTF. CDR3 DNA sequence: TGTGCCAGCAGCCAAACCCCAGGGCTAACTGGCTACACCTTC.

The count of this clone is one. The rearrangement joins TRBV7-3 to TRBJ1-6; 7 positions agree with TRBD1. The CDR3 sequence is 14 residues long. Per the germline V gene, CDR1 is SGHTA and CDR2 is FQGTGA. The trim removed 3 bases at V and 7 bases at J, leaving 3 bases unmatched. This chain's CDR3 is CASSLTGRNSPLHF. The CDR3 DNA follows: TGTGCCAGCAGCTTGACAGGGCGAAATTCACCCCTCCACTTT.

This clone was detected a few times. The chain's CDR3 is CASSSQGWGNTEAFF. In nucleotides, the CDR3 is TGTGCCAGCAGTTCCCAGGGTTGGGGAAACACTGAAGCTTTCTTT. The chain has TRBV6-5 and TRBJ1-1, with TRBD1 as a possible D gene (5 bases). Germline V gene lookup returns CDR1 MNHEY and CDR2 SVGAGI. The CDR3 is made up of 15 amino acids. The V gene lost 4 bases and the J gene lost 2 bases, with 14 bases spanning the gap.

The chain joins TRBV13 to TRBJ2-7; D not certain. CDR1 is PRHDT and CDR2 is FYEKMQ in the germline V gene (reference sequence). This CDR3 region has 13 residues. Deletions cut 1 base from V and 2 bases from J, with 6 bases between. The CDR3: CASSLERAYEQYF. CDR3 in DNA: TGTGCCAGCAGCTTAGAAAGAGCCTACGAGCAGTACTTC.

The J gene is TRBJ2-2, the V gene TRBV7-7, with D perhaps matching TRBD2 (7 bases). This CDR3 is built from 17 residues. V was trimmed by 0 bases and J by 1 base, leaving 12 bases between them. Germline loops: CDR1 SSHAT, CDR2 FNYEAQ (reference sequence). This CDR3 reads CASSLARGGLNTGELFF. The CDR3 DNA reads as TGTGCCAGCAGCTTAGCGCGCGGGGGCCTGAACACCGGGGAGCTGTTTTTT.

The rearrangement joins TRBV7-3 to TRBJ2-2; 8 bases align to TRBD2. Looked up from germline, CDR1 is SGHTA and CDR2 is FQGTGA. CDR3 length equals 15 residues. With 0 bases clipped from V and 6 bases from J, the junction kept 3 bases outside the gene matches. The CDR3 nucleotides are TGTGCCAGCAGCTTAACCGGGGGGGTCCCCGGGGAGCTGTTTTTT. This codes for CASSLTGGVPGELFF.

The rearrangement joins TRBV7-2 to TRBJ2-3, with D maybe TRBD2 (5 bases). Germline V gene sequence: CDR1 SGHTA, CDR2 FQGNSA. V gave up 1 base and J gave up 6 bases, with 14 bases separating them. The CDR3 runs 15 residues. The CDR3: CASSLGGPGVDTQYF. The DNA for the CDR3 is TGTGCCAGCAGCTTAGGCGGGCCCGGGGTGGATACGCAGTATTTT.

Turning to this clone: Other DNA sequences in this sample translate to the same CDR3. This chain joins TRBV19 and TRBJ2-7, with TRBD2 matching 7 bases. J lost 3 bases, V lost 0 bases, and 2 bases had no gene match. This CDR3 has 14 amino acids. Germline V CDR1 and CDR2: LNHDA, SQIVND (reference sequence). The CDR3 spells CASSIERGSYEQYF. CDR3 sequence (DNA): TGTGCCAGTAGTATAGAGCGGGGGAGCTACGAGCAGTACTTC.

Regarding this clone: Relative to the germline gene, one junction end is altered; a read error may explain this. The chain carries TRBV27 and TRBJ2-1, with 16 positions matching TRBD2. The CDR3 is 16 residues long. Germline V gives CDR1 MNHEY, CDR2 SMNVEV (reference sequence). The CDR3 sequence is CASSLSPGLAGGSEVF. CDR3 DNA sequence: TGTGCCAGCAGTTTATCGCCGGGACTAGCGGGGGGGAGCGAAGTCTTC.